Each of the 8 T cell receptor beta chains below was sequenced from the same sample in a study of blood T cell repertoires in COVID-19. The repertoire was sequenced with immunoSEQ multiplex PCR; TCRdb's copy has only in-frame clones and lacks some. The table includes around 170,000 clones, around 87% detected once. Sequencing input: peripheral blood. Receptor source: a man aged 55 to 69 with COVID-19, enrolled during active disease.

The gene calls are TRBV5-4 and TRBJ2-5; D is unresolved. This CDR3 has 15 residues. The V and J ends lost 0 bases and 5 bases respectively, with 14 bases between them. The germline CDR1 and CDR2 sequences are SGHNT and YYREEE (reference sequence). The CDR3, as DNA: TGTGCCAGCAGCTTGGGCCAGGCCAAGGCGGAGACCCAGTACTTC. Protein product: CASSLGQAKAETQYF.

This rearrangement joins TRBV3-1 (or the pseudogene TRBV3-2) to TRBJ2-2, with D possibly matching TRBD2 (6 bases). The CDR3 has 14 residues. The V gene's germline CDR1 is LGHDT and CDR2 YNNKEL (reference sequence). With 4 bases removed from V and 6 bases from J, the gap between germline ends came to 12 bases. The CDR3 region has the DNA TGTGCCAGCAGCCCTACAACGGGGGCCGGGGAGCTGTTTTTT. Translation gives CASSPTTGAGELFF.

The CDR3 nucleotides are TGTGCCAGCAGCCCCGGGACAGGGGGCCTAACTGAAGCTTTCTTT. Translated, it gives CASSPGTGGLTEAFF. The chain is built from TRBV7-2 and TRBJ1-1, with 12 bases fitting TRBD1. The germline CDR1 and CDR2 sequences are SGHTA and FQGNSA. Trimming took 5 bases from V and 5 from J; bases not matched to a gene: 6. This CDR3 has 15 amino acids.

V usage is TRBV6-5 and J usage is TRBJ1-2, with 7 positions matching TRBD1. Germline lookup yields CDR1 MNHEY and CDR2 SVGAGI. This CDR3 has 14 residues. Trimming at V came to 6 bases and at J to 6 bases, leaving 10 bases not matched to a gene. CDR3 in amino acids: CASSRQVGGDGYTF. The CDR3 DNA reads as TGTGCCAGCAGCCGACAGGTAGGGGGCGATGGCTACACCTTC.

The chain is built from TRBV6-1 and TRBJ1-2; D not certain. V was trimmed by 1 base and J by 7 bases, leaving 4 bases between them. The germline V gene has CDR1 MNHNS and CDR2 SASEGT. The CDR3 extends over 11 amino acids. This CDR3 reads CASSEVAGYTF. In DNA, the CDR3 is TGTGCCAGCAGTGAAGTGGCTGGCTACACCTTC.

This chain connects TRBV4-3 to TRBJ1-2; TRBD1 matches 9 bases. This CDR3 contains 14 residues. Germline V gives CDR1 LGHNA, CDR2 YSLEER. Trimming at V came to 4 bases and at J to 8 bases, leaving 8 bases not matched to a gene. The CDR3 DNA is TGCGCCAGCAGCCCGGGACAGGGCGGAGAGGGCTACACCTTC. Protein sequence: CASSPGQGGEGYTF.

The V gene is TRBV12-3 or TRBV12-4, the J gene TRBJ1-5, with D perhaps matching TRBD1 (6 bases). Trimming stripped 7 bases from V and 5 bases from J, with 12 bases between. This CDR3 is 13 amino acids long. CDR3 amino acids: CASNLQGDQPQHF. The CDR3 DNA reads TGTGCCAGCAATCTACAGGGAGATCAGCCCCAGCATTTT.

The V call is TRBV5-1, the J call TRBJ2-3, with 9 bases matching TRBD1. The CDR3 is 15 residues long. J lost 1 base, V lost 5 bases, and 5 bases had no gene match. CDR1 and CDR2 from the germline V gene are SGHRS and YFSETQ. For the CDR3, the DNA is TGCGCCAGCAGTTCCGGGACAGGGCGCACAGATACGCAGTATTTT. This codes for CASSSGTGRTDTQYF.